The 32 T cell receptor beta chains below were found in one sample sequenced in a study of PD-L1 blockade in urothelial cancer. Some clones are missing from TCRdb's copy, which holds only in-frame ones; the method was immunoSEQ multiplex PCR. Of approximately 90,000 clones detected, 85% to 90% appear once; the ten largest clones hold around 15%. Time point noted: pretreatment peripheral blood. The sequencing used PBMCs, collected around atezolizumab (anti-PD-L1) treatment. These receptors were collected from a man in his 60s with urothelial cancer.

CDR3: CASSQGWTGGYTF. In DNA form, the CDR3 reads TGTGCCAGCAGCCAGGGTTGGACAGGTGGCTACACCTTC. The chain recombines TRBV14 with TRBJ1-2; 7 nucleotides align to TRBD1. Unmatched junction bases numbered 5, after V lost 3 bases and J lost 7 bases. The CDR3 has 13 residues. CDR1 is SGHDN and CDR2 is FVKESK in the germline V gene.

The V call is TRBV6-6, the J call TRBJ2-1; 7 bases are shared with TRBD1. Germline CDR1 reads MNHNY; CDR2 reads SVGAGI (reference sequence). Trimming cost V 0 bases and J 4 bases; bases outside gene matches: 3. The CDR3 runs to 15 residues. The CDR3: CASSYSGGPYNEQFF. CDR3 DNA: TGTGCCAGCAGTTACTCAGGGGGCCCTTACAATGAGCAGTTCTTC.

The chain couples TRBV7-8 to TRBJ1-1, with 8 bases that match TRBD1. The CDR3 has 15 residues. Germline V gene lookup returns CDR1 SGHVS and CDR2 FQNEAQ. J was trimmed by 1 base and V by 5 bases; bases with no gene match: 6. CDR3 sequence: CASSLRTGKNTEAFF. The CDR3 DNA follows: TGTGCCAGCAGCCTTCGGACAGGGAAGAACACTGAAGCTTTCTTT. Combining the CDR3 with reference TRBV7-8 and TRBJ1-1 gives the whole variable domain GAGVSQSPRYKVAKRGQDVALRCDPISGHVSLFWYQQALGQGPEFLTYFQNEAQLDKSGLPSDRFFAERPEGSVSTLKIQRTQQEDSAVYLCASSLRTGKNTEAFFGQGTRLTVV.

The genes are TRBV6-5 and TRBJ2-7; TRBD1 matches 8 bases. The V and J ends lost 2 bases and 3 bases, in that order; junction bases with no gene match: 3. The CDR3 length is 14 residues. Germline CDR1 is MNHEY and CDR2 is SVGAGI. CDR3 bases: TGTGCCAGCAGTTACGGACAGGGTTTCTACGAGCAGTACTTC. It codes for CASSYGQGFYEQYF.

Regarding this clone: Different DNA sequences within this sample yield the same CDR3. V gene TRBV6-5 combines with J gene TRBJ1-2, with a tentative D call TRBD1 (6 bases). Between the trimmed V and J ends, which lost 0 bases and 8 bases, there was a span of 10 bases. The length of the CDR3 is 13 residues. Germline loops: CDR1 MNHEY, CDR2 SVGAGI. The CDR3 DNA reads as TGTGCCAGCAGTTACTCGACAGGCTACGGCTACACCTTC. It codes for CASSYSTGYGYTF.

V and J are TRBV2 and TRBJ2-7, with a possible D match to TRBD1 (5 bases). Germline values: CDR1 SNHLY, CDR2 FYNNEI. This CDR3 comprises 13 residues. The V end was cut by 6 bases, the J end by 5 bases, with 14 bases between. The CDR3 reads CASSQGVFNEQYF. The CDR3 nucleotides are TGTGCCAGCAGCCAAGGGGTCTTTAACGAGCAGTACTTC.

This clone has just a few counts. V gene TRBV20-1 combines with J gene TRBJ1-2; 7 bases line up with TRBD1. This CDR3 has 10 residues. The V and J ends lost 7 bases and 12 bases, in that order; junction bases with no gene match: 8. Germline CDR1 reads DFQATT; CDR2 reads SNEGSKA (reference sequence). The CDR3 nucleotides are TGCAGTGGGAGCGGGAGGGGGCACACCTTC. Residues: CSGSGRGHTF.

The CDR3, as DNA: TGTGCCAGCAGCTTACGACTAGCGGTTTCCAATGAGCAGTTCTTC. It is translated as CASSLRLAVSNEQFF. This rearrangement joins TRBV7-9 to TRBJ2-1, with TRBD2 identical over 9 bases. Trimming took 2 bases from V and 6 from J; bases not matched to a gene: 5. The CDR3 is 15 amino acids. CDR1 and CDR2 from the germline V gene are SEHNR and FQNEAQ (reference sequence).

This clone is a singleton in its sample. The V call is TRBV28, the J call TRBJ1-1; no clear D gene. V lost 3 bases, J lost 5 bases, and 10 bases lay in between. CDR1 and CDR2 (germline): MDHEN, SYDVKM. The CDR3 is 13 amino acids. The CDR3 DNA reads TGTGCCAGCAGTTTGGGGAGGCGGACTGAAGCTTTCTTT. This sequence encodes CASSLGRRTEAFF.

V and J are TRBV28 and TRBJ1-4; TRBD1 is a possible D gene (6 bases). Trimming stripped 6 bases from V and 8 bases from J, with 16 bases between. The CDR3 runs to 14 residues. The germline gives CDR1 MDHEN, CDR2 SYDVKM. In nucleotides, the CDR3 is TGTGCCAGCAGGAAGGCAGGGGTACGGGAAAAACTGTTTTTT. Protein: CASRKAGVREKLFF.

J is TRBJ1-1 and V is TRBV2, with D possibly matching TRBD1 (6 bases). The V gene's germline CDR1 is SNHLY and CDR2 FYNNEI. CDR3 length: 15 amino acids. Trimming took 4 bases from V and 5 from J, leaving 17 bases between them. The CDR3 sequence: CASSVHWGRGTEAFF. DNA for the CDR3: TGTGCCAGCAGTGTACATTGGGGGAGGGGGACTGAAGCTTTCTTT.

This sequence joins TRBV2 and TRBJ1-4; no clear D gene. V was clipped by 1 base and J by 1 base, with 10 bases between them. The CDR3 has 16 residues. Germline V gives CDR1 SNHLY, CDR2 FYNNEI. The CDR3 DNA reads TGTGCCAGCAGTGAAGGCACACCCGTAACTAATGAAAAACTGTTTTTT. Translated, it gives CASSEGTPVTNEKLFF.

The chain joins TRBV19 to TRBJ2-5; 12 bases fit TRBD2. V shed 3 bases and J 5 bases; nucleotides not matched to a gene: 10. Germline V lookup: CDR1 LNHDA, CDR2 SQIVND (reference sequence). The CDR3 sequence is 17 residues long. CDR3 sequence: CASSIWLAGGPGETQYF. The CDR3 DNA reads TGTGCCAGTAGTATCTGGCTAGCGGGAGGGCCAGGGGAGACCCAGTACTTC. Variable domain in full (rest from reference TRBV19 and TRBJ2-5): DGGITQSPKYLFRKEGQNVTLSCEQNLNHDAMYWYRQDPGQGLRLIYYSQIVNDFQKGDIAEGYSVSREKKESFPLTVTSAQKNPTAFYLCASSIWLAGGPGETQYFGPGTRLLVL.

This clone showed up just a few times. This chain uses TRBV29-1 with TRBJ2-5; 8 bases are shared with TRBD1. The CDR3 is made up of 13 amino acids. CDR1 and CDR2 from the germline V gene are SQVTM and ANQGSEA. V shed 6 bases, J shed 0 bases, and the junction held 3 bases outside the gene matches. CDR3 in amino acids: CSVNRGNQETQYF. The CDR3, as DNA: TGCAGCGTCAACAGGGGGAACCAAGAGACCCAGTACTTC.

The V gene is TRBV5-8, the J gene TRBJ2-7; weak D call: TRBD2 (5 bases). Germline values: CDR1 SGHTS, CDR2 YDEGEE. This CDR3 region has 14 residues. V was trimmed by 5 bases and J by 0 bases, leaving 12 bases between them. CDR3: CASRVRARSYEQYF. Here the CDR3 DNA reads TGTGCCAGCAGGGTGAGGGCCCGCTCCTACGAGCAGTACTTC. Variable domain in full (rest from reference TRBV5-8 and TRBJ2-7): EAGVTQSPTHLIKTRGQQATLRCSPISGHTSVYWYQQALGLGLQFLLWYDEGEERNRGNFPPRFSGRQFPNYSSELNVNALELEDSALYLCASRVRARSYEQYFGPGTRLTVT.

This clone was counted a single time. This rearrangement joins TRBV5-5 to TRBJ1-1; no definite D call. The length of the CDR3 is 10 residues. Germline V gene lookup returns CDR1 SGHKS and CDR2 YYEKEE (reference sequence). Trimming removed 5 bases at V and 11 bases at J, with 10 bases between. The chain's CDR3 is CASRSGGAFF. The CDR3 DNA is TGTGCCAGCAGATCGGGTGGGGCTTTCTTT.

V is TRBV5-1 and J is TRBJ2-3; D remains ambiguous. From germline, CDR1 is SGHRS and CDR2 YFSETQ. The V end was cut by 5 bases, the J end by 6 bases, with 7 bases between. The CDR3 contains 11 residues. The CDR3 DNA reads TGCGCCAGCAGTTCCCAGGATACGCAGTATTTT. This sequence encodes CASSSQDTQYF.

The V call is TRBV29-1, the J call TRBJ1-2; TRBD1 is a possible D gene (5 bases). CDR3 length: 14 residues. V dropped 8 bases and J dropped 2 bases, with 18 bases sitting between them. In germline, CDR1 is SQVTM, CDR2 ANQGSEA. CDR3: CSTLSVTGNYGYTF. For the CDR3, the DNA is TGCAGCACGCTCAGCGTAACAGGAAACTATGGCTACACCTTC.

This sequence joins TRBV6-6 and TRBJ1-5; D gene unclear. The germline gives CDR1 MNHNY, CDR2 SVGAGI (reference sequence). The CDR3 runs 14 residues. Trimming pared 3 bases from V and 3 bases from J, leaving 9 bases between. Written as DNA, the CDR3 is TGTGCCAGCAGTTATAAGGGAGACAATCAGCCCCAGCATTTT. Translated, it gives CASSYKGDNQPQHF.

This CDR3 reads CASSLRQVQETQYF. The CDR3, as DNA: TGCGCCAGCAGCTTGCGACAGGTACAAGAGACCCAGTACTTC. The rearrangement uses TRBV5-1 and TRBJ2-5; TRBD1 is a possible D gene (6 bases). CDR1 and CDR2 from the germline V gene are SGHRS and YFSETQ. The CDR3 sequence is 14 residues long. V was trimmed by 1 base and J by 2 bases, leaving 9 bases between them.

This clone has a handful of counts. This sequence joins TRBV5-1 and TRBJ1-6, with 7 bases matching TRBD1. This CDR3 is 16 amino acids long. Germline CDR1 reads SGHRS; CDR2 reads YFSETQ. The V and J ends lost 4 bases and 7 bases, in that order; junction bases with no gene match: 11. The chain's CDR3 is CASSQLPAGGNSPLHF. The CDR3 DNA is TGCGCCAGCAGCCAACTCCCGGCAGGGGGAAATTCACCCCTCCACTTT.

This clone was detected only a few times. The V gene is TRBV30, the J gene TRBJ1-1; the D is unclear. Looked up from germline, CDR1 is GTSNPN and CDR2 is SVGIG (reference sequence). The CDR3 consists of 13 residues. V shed 0 bases and J shed 3 bases, with 8 bases lying between them. The CDR3 nucleotides are TGTGCCTGGAGTGTATTGAGGGACACTGAAGCTTTCTTT. It translates to CAWSVLRDTEAFF.

The genes are TRBV28 and TRBJ1-1; D gene ambiguous. The germline V gene has CDR1 MDHEN and CDR2 SYDVKM. V lost 8 bases and J lost 3, with 13 bases in between. The CDR3 totals 13 residues. CDR3 in DNA: TGTGCCAGCCGAACTAGGCGGCACACTGAAGCTTTCTTT. Its protein is CASRTRRHTEAFF.

The J gene is TRBJ1-2, the V gene TRBV11-2; TRBD1 is a possible D gene (6 bases). The CDR3 runs 14 residues. Germline CDR1 SGHAT, CDR2 FQNNGV. With 6 bases removed from V and 3 bases from J, the gap between germline ends came to 14 bases. CDR3 bases: TGTGCCAGCAGAGTGACTCGGACAGACTATGGCTACACCTTC. Translation: CASRVTRTDYGYTF.

This clone was found once. The chain recombines TRBV11-2 with TRBJ2-7; D is ambiguous. The CDR3 extends over 11 amino acids. Trimming took off 5 bases at V and 4 bases at J, with 6 bases between the two ends. Germline V CDR1 and CDR2: SGHAT, FQNNGV. DNA of the CDR3: TGTGCCAGCAGCCGTTATTACGAGCAGTACTTC. Translating it yields CASSRYYEQYF.

V is TRBV2 and J is TRBJ1-5; D possibly corresponds to TRBD1 (5 bases). Per the germline V gene, CDR1 is SNHLY and CDR2 is FYNNEI. The germline V and J ends were trimmed by 3 bases and 8 bases, with 17 bases remaining between them. The CDR3 has 15 amino acids. This CDR3 is CASSEPDRSIKPQHF. In nucleotides, the CDR3 is TGTGCCAGCAGTGAGCCTGACAGATCCATCAAGCCCCAGCATTTT.

The rearrangement uses TRBV10-3 and TRBJ2-1, with D unresolved. This CDR3 spans 11 amino acids. The germline V gene has CDR1 ENHRY and CDR2 SYGVKD. The germline V and J ends were trimmed by 0 bases and 9 bases, with 3 bases remaining between them. Written as DNA, the CDR3 is TGTGCCATCAGTGAGTCCGTTGAGCAGTTCTTC. Translation: CAISESVEQFF.

The V gene is TRBV7-2, the J gene TRBJ1-5, with D possibly matching TRBD1 (6 bases). V was cut by 4 bases and J by 1 base, with 11 bases left in between. The CDR3 is made up of 15 amino acids. The germline V gene has CDR1 SGHTA and CDR2 FQGNSA. CDR3: CASSSGGPSNQPQHF. Written as DNA, the CDR3 is TGTGCCAGCAGCTCGGGGGGCCCAAGCAATCAGCCCCAGCATTTT.

The chain uses TRBV6-5 and TRBJ2-7; 9 bases are a match to TRBD2. The CDR3 contains 15 residues. The germline CDR1 and CDR2 sequences are MNHEY and SVGAGI. The J segment lost 0 bases and the V segment lost 6 bases, leaving 6 bases of the junction unmatched. CDR3: CASSPLAGSSYEQYF. CDR3 in DNA: TGTGCCAGCAGCCCCCTAGCGGGGAGCTCCTACGAGCAGTACTTC.

The V call is TRBV15, the J call TRBJ2-7, with TRBD2 identical over 8 bases. From germline, CDR1 is LNHNV and CDR2 YYDKDF (reference sequence). The CDR3 has 13 amino acids. The junction had 5 bases not matched to a gene; V was cut back by 4 bases and J by 6 bases. The CDR3 coding sequence is TGTGCCACCAGCATAGCGGGACAAGGCGAGCAGTACTTC. This gives the protein CATSIAGQGEQYF.

CDR3 sequence reads: CASSLGITGVSTDTQYF. The CDR3, as DNA: TGCGCCAGCAGCTTGGGGATTACAGGGGTGAGCACAGATACGCAGTATTTT. This sequence joins TRBV5-1 and TRBJ2-3, with 7 bases lining up with TRBD1. This CDR3 is built from 17 residues. J lost 0 bases, V lost 0 bases, and 7 bases had no gene match. Germline-derived CDR1 and CDR2 are SGHRS and YFSETQ. Complete variable domain (other parts from reference TRBV5-1 and TRBJ2-3): KAGVTQTPRYLIKTRGQQVTLSCSPISGHRSVSWYQQTPGQGLQFLFEYFSETQRNKGNFPGRFSGRQFSNSRSEMNVSTLELGDSALYLCASSLGITGVSTDTQYFGPGTRLTVL.

CDR3 loop: CASSSRLAGFGDTGELFF. CDR3 bases: TGTGCCAGCAGCTCCAGACTAGCGGGCTTTGGTGACACCGGGGAGCTGTTTTTT. This rearrangement joins TRBV11-2 to TRBJ2-2; 10 nucleotides line up with TRBD2. Trimming cost V 4 bases and J 3 bases; bases outside gene matches: 11. The CDR3 spans 18 residues. From germline, CDR1 is SGHAT and CDR2 FQNNGV.